A single sample is the source of the 24 T cell receptor beta chains below, sequenced in a study of blood T cell repertoires in COVID-19 (dated by TCRdb to the early 2020s). The library relied on the immunoSEQ multiplex PCR assay. TCRdb took over this immuneACCESS table, retaining in-frame rearrangements with V and J assigned. Such tables are incomplete; in checked studies, under half of the missing clones stem from an unresolved V gene, and the remainder is unexplained. This sample holds 120,000 or so clones; 84% were observed only once. Clones ranked in the top ten supply 3.5% to 4% of the sample. The material sequenced was PBMCs or T cells enriched from blood (not recorded which). The receptors shown here come from a woman between 25 and 40 years old who had recovered from COVID-19.

The chain employs TRBV18 and TRBJ1-1; 9 bases align to TRBD1. The germline V gene has CDR1 KGHSH and CDR2 LQKENI. This CDR3 contains 14 residues. V was clipped by 5 bases and J by 1 base; unmatched bases: 2. For the CDR3, the DNA is TGTGCCAGCTCAAGGGGACAGGGGAACACTGAAGCTTTCTTT. Translation: CASSRGQGNTEAFF. Filled out from reference TRBV18 and TRBJ1-1, the complete variable domain reads NAGVMQNPRHLVRRRGQEARLRCSPMKGHSHVYWYRQLPEEGLKFMVYLQKENIIDESGMPKERFSAEFPKEGPSILRIQQVVRGDSAAYFCASSRGQGNTEAFFGQGTRLTVV.

J is TRBJ2-1 and V is TRBV6-5; TRBD2 aligns across 11 bases. Germline V gives CDR1 MNHEY, CDR2 SVGAGI. The ends lost 1 base at V and 6 bases at J; junction bases unmatched: 2. The CDR3 runs to 15 residues. For the CDR3, the DNA is TGTGCCAGCAGTTACTTAGCGGGAGGGACCAATGAGCAGTTCTTC. Amino acids: CASSYLAGGTNEQFF.

This chain links TRBV7-8 with TRBJ1-5; TRBD1 matches at 9 bases. CDR1 is SGHVS, CDR2 FQNEAQ, per germline. V lost 2 bases to trimming and J lost 2 bases; unmatched junction nucleotides: 7. The CDR3 covers 17 residues. The CDR3 region has the DNA TGTGCCAGCAGCTTAATTTACGGGGACAGGGGCAATCAGCCCCAGCATTTT. It specifies CASSLIYGDRGNQPQHF.

The V and J genes are TRBV18 and TRBJ1-1; 7 nucleotides match TRBD1. CDR1 and CDR2 (germline): KGHSH, LQKENI. The CDR3 is 14 residues long. V shed 6 bases, J shed 4 bases, and the junction held 8 bases outside the gene matches. The CDR3, as DNA: TGTGCCAGCTCGCCGACAGGGTGGAGCACTGAAGCTTTCTTT. Its protein product is CASSPTGWSTEAFF. The full variable domain, its missing parts supplied by reference TRBV18 and TRBJ1-1, is NAGVMQNPRHLVRRRGQEARLRCSPMKGHSHVYWYRQLPEEGLKFMVYLQKENIIDESGMPKERFSAEFPKEGPSILRIQQVVRGDSAAYFCASSPTGWSTEAFFGQGTRLTVV.

The V and J genes are TRBV27 and TRBJ2-1; a weak D match, TRBD2 (6 bases). Germline CDR1 reads MNHEY; CDR2 reads SMNVEV (reference sequence). The CDR3 runs to 15 residues. V was clipped by 6 bases and J by 4 bases, with 16 bases between them. CDR3 nucleotides: TGTGCCAGCAGCGTCGGGACTTCTCCTTACAATGAGCAGTTCTTC. Residues: CASSVGTSPYNEQFF.

This clone was found a few times. V and J are TRBV6-4 and TRBJ2-1; 8 bases line up with TRBD1. Germline assignment: CDR1 MRHNA and CDR2 SNTAGT. This CDR3 region has 15 residues. V lost 6 bases, J lost 6 bases, and 10 bases stayed unmatched. The CDR3 protein is CASSLQGEGGNEQFF. CDR3 DNA sequence: TGTGCCAGCAGCTTACAGGGGGAAGGAGGCAATGAGCAGTTCTTC.

The chain uses TRBV7-9 and TRBJ2-3; D may be TRBD2 (6 bases). This CDR3 comprises 15 residues. In germline, CDR1 is SEHNR, CDR2 FQNEAQ (reference sequence). With 5 bases removed from V and 1 base from J, the gap between germline ends came to 13 bases. CDR3 DNA: TGTGCCAGCAGCCCTCGGACTACTCGCACAGATACGCAGTATTTT. Translation gives CASSPRTTRTDTQYF.

The gene calls are TRBV7-9 and TRBJ1-6; TRBD1 matches at 9 bases. Germline lookup yields CDR1 SEHNR and CDR2 FQNEAQ (reference sequence). The CDR3 runs 15 residues. Losses at the gene ends were 4 bases for V and 9 bases for J; bases not matched to a gene: 7. The CDR3 DNA is TGTGCCAGCAGCTATGAGGGACAGGGAACTTCACCCCTCCACTTT. This encodes CASSYEGQGTSPLHF.

The chain employs TRBV3-1 (or the pseudogene TRBV3-2) and TRBJ1-5; the D gene is possibly TRBD1 (6 bases). Trimming cost V 8 bases and J 3 bases, with 14 bases left between them. Germline assignment: CDR1 LGHDT and CDR2 YNNKEL (reference sequence). This CDR3 is 14 amino acids long. The CDR3 DNA reads TGTGCCAGCGCGGGGGGGGCCTTCAATCAGCCCCAGCATTTT. This gives the protein CASAGGAFNQPQHF.

This chain connects TRBV30 to TRBJ2-5; weak D call: TRBD2 (6 bases). This CDR3 contains 18 residues. Trimming removed 3 bases from V and 1 base from J, with 24 bases in between. The germline V gene encodes CDR1 GTSNPN and CDR2 SVGIG (reference sequence). DNA for the CDR3: TGTGCCTGGAGGCCCCTTCCGATCTCCTCTAGCGTCCAAGAGACCCAGTACTTC. Amino acids: CAWRPLPISSSVQETQYF.

This chain connects TRBV30 to TRBJ1-2; 7 bases align to TRBD1. This CDR3 has 14 residues. With V trimmed by 3 bases and J by 4 bases, 8 bases remained unmatched. Germline values: CDR1 GTSNPN, CDR2 SVGIG (reference sequence). The CDR3 spells CAWRQTGTSYGYTF. DNA for the CDR3: TGTGCCTGGAGACAGACAGGGACGAGCTATGGCTACACCTTC.

This chain joins TRBV9 and TRBJ1-2; D unclear. V shed 2 bases and J shed 4 bases, with 15 bases lying between them. Per germline, CDR1 SGDLS and CDR2 YYNGEE. The CDR3 has 15 residues. The CDR3: CASSVGLEWAYGYTF. CDR3 nucleotides: TGTGCCAGCAGCGTTGGACTGGAGTGGGCCTATGGCTACACCTTC. The full variable domain, in which reference TRBV9 and TRBJ1-2 provide the parts outside the CDR3, is DSGVTQTPKHLITATGQRVTLRCSPRSGDLSVYWYQQSLDQGLQFLIQYYNGEERAKGNILERFSAQQFPDLHSELNLSSLELGDSALYFCASSVGLEWAYGYTFGSGTRLTVV.

This chain links TRBV7-9 with TRBJ2-1; 12 nucleotides match TRBD2. V lost 5 bases and J lost 7; bases outside the gene matches: 18. In germline, CDR1 is SEHNR, CDR2 FQNEAQ (reference sequence). This CDR3 has 19 residues. The CDR3 loop reads CASSQGGTSGSPSRNEQFF. The CDR3 DNA reads TGTGCCAGCAGCCAGGGGGGGACTAGCGGGTCCCCCTCGAGAAATGAGCAGTTCTTC.

This clone was detected a few times. The chain uses TRBV11-2 and TRBJ1-1, with 7 bases identical to TRBD1. The CDR3 has 15 residues. Trimming took 5 bases from V and 5 from J; bases not matched to a gene: 11. Per germline, CDR1 SGHAT and CDR2 FQNNGV. The CDR3 here is CASSDSRGPGTEAFF. The CDR3 nucleotides are TGTGCCAGCAGCGATTCGAGGGGGCCGGGGACTGAAGCTTTCTTT.

The J gene is TRBJ2-1, the V gene TRBV4-1, with 10 bases aligning to TRBD2. V shed 2 bases and J 1 base; nucleotides not matched to a gene: 14. This CDR3 is 20 amino acids long. Germline V lookup: CDR1 MGHRA, CDR2 YSYEKL. CDR3 loop: CASSQTRGQREGKSYNEQFF. The CDR3 region has the DNA TGCGCCAGCAGCCAAACAAGGGGGCAGCGGGAGGGCAAGTCCTACAATGAGCAGTTCTTC.

V and J are TRBV3-1 (or the pseudogene TRBV3-2) and TRBJ2-5; 14 positions agree with TRBD2. The CDR3 has 14 residues. V was clipped by 4 bases and J by 5 bases; unmatched bases: 0. Germline V CDR1 and CDR2: LGHDT, YNNKEL (reference sequence). The DNA of the CDR3 is TGTGCCAGCAGCCGGACTAGCGGGAGGGAGACCCAGTACTTC. It specifies CASSRTSGRETQYF.

This clone has a single count. This CDR3 reads CASRGPGLAADTQYF. The CDR3 region has the DNA TGTGCCAGCAGGGGTCCGGGACTAGCTGCAGATACGCAGTATTTT. This rearrangement joins TRBV6-5 to TRBJ2-3, with 9 positions matching TRBD2. V lost 6 bases to trimming and J lost 4 bases; unmatched junction nucleotides: 8. This CDR3 has 15 residues. Germline CDR1 and CDR2: MNHEY and SVGAGI.

The V gene is TRBV19, the J gene TRBJ2-7, with 8 bases fitting TRBD1. Trimming cost V 6 bases and J 3 bases; bases outside gene matches: 10. The CDR3 contains 15 residues. Germline values: CDR1 LNHDA, CDR2 SQIVND (reference sequence). CDR3 sequence: CASSVVGTGDYEQYF. CDR3 DNA sequence: TGTGCCAGTAGCGTCGTGGGGACAGGAGACTACGAGCAGTACTTC.

This clone has a single count. This chain links TRBV9 with TRBJ2-5; possibly TRBD2 for D (6 bases). The germline V gene has CDR1 SGDLS and CDR2 YYNGEE. The CDR3 sequence is 15 residues long. V lost 0 bases and J lost 4, with 13 bases in between. This CDR3 is CASSVDPAGGETQYF. The DNA of the CDR3 is TGTGCCAGCAGCGTAGACCCAGCGGGCGGAGAGACCCAGTACTTC.

The chain uses TRBV7-2 and TRBJ2-5; 10 nucleotides line up with TRBD2. V was pared by 5 bases and J by 4 bases, with 10 bases of the junction left unmatched. CDR3 size: 16 residues. CDR1 and CDR2 from the germline V gene are SGHTA and FQGNSA. CDR3 amino acids: CASSPLSGRRAETQYF. The DNA for the CDR3 is TGTGCCAGCAGCCCGCTTAGCGGGAGGAGGGCAGAGACCCAGTACTTC.

The V and J genes are TRBV6-4 and TRBJ2-6, with 8 positions matching TRBD2. This CDR3 comprises 19 residues. CDR1 is MRHNA, CDR2 SNTAGT, per germline. The ends lost 2 bases at V and 0 bases at J; junction bases unmatched: 9. CDR3 amino acids: CASSDHRTSTISGANVLTF. For the CDR3, the DNA is TGTGCCAGCAGTGACCACAGGACTAGCACGATCTCTGGGGCCAACGTCCTGACTTTC.

The V call is TRBV7-3, the J call TRBJ1-6; D unclear. The CDR3 length is 14 residues. The ends were cut back, 2 bases at V and 5 bases at J, with 7 bases in the middle. CDR1 SGHTA and CDR2 FQGTGA come from the germline V gene. For the CDR3, the DNA is TGTGCCAGCAGCTTACTTCAGAATAATTCACCCCTCCACTTT. Encoded protein: CASSLLQNNSPLHF.

V usage is TRBV7-9 and J usage is TRBJ1-1; 12 nucleotides match TRBD1. Trimming removed 5 bases from V and 7 bases from J; junction bases left unmatched: 8. This CDR3 spans 15 amino acids. Germline-derived CDR1 and CDR2 are SEHNR and FQNEAQ (reference sequence). CDR3 sequence reads: CASSGTGGARSEAFF. The CDR3 DNA reads as TGTGCCAGCAGCGGGACAGGGGGCGCGCGGAGTGAAGCTTTCTTT.

The chain joins TRBV7-2 to TRBJ2-7; the D gene is possibly TRBD1 (6 bases). Trimming pared 1 base from V and 2 bases from J, leaving 9 bases between. The CDR3 is 14 amino acids. The germline V gene encodes CDR1 SGHTA and CDR2 FQGNSA. The CDR3 reads CASSLGTAPYEQYF. The DNA of the CDR3 is TGTGCCAGCAGCTTAGGGACAGCGCCCTACGAGCAGTACTTC.